The following is a T cell receptor beta chain sequence with its context. Its antigen remains unidentified. MiXCR, run by TCRdb on the 5' RACE reads, gives a single entry per CDR3 protein. The data show roughly 720,000 distinct CDR3 sequences, with 15% to 20% seen just once and around 14% held by the top ten. All donors were healthy Caucasians. The sample comes from a study of identical twins. Whole-study results and caveats: Invariant MAIT and iNKT cells are populations that could partly confound zero-insertion analyses.

The CDR3 contains 14 residues. Trimming cost V 3 bases and J 2 bases, with 11 bases left between them. The germline CDR1 and CDR2 sequences are ENHRY and SYGVKD. The sample was also reused in another study, on T cells expressing NK-cell markers. This second study notes: The study did not resolve the HCMV specificity of expanded NKG2C+ T cell clones.

The specimen sequenced was PBMCs. The genes are TRBV10-3 and TRBJ2-7; tentatively, D is TRBD2 (7 bases). This TCR came from a woman younger than 30 in good health. The CDR3 is CAISEGGATYEQYF. For the CDR3, the DNA is TGTGCCATCAGTGAAGGGGGGGCTACCTACGAGCAGTACTTC.